This T cell receptor beta chain was documented in a study of regulatory T cells in long-lasting Graves disease. General observations from the study: A greater number of public clonotypes (about 2,900) was shared by persistent patients than by new patients (roughly 930).

Between the trimmed V and J ends, which lost 1 base and 0 bases, there was a span of 7 bases. Looked up from germline, CDR1 is SGDLS and CDR2 is YYNGEE. This CDR3 contains 14 residues. A note on this clonotype: What it binds is unknown.

Arm-PCR of CDR3 regions and iRepertoire HTBI primers were the basis on which TCR beta libraries were built. From the multiplex PCR reads, TCRdb called clonotypes with MiXCR, one entry per CDR3 protein. Of about 540,000 distinct CDR3 sequences listed, approximately 15% are singletons. The time point denotes: newly diagnosed GD, antithyroid drugs for less than 3 months. With RNA extracted from PBMCs as input, the TCR library was made. The same sample was also used in a study of T cells in Graves' hyperthyroidism and ophthalmopathy. From that study: Uncontrolled infection, other autoimmune disease, pregnancy or lactation disqualified patients from enrolment. With the HTBI primer set, the TCR CDR3 went through a first round of RT-PCR. It was a median about 7.1 months before onset that the model predicted ophthalmopathy.

The V call is TRBV9, the J call TRBJ1-2; no clear D gene. This receptor was identified in a man aged 30 to 39 with Graves disease. Sequencing used peripheral blood mononuclear cells (PBMCs), obtained at new diagnosis, from a patient treated with antithyroid drugs. The CDR3 region is CASSVSGANYGYTF. Here the CDR3 DNA reads TGTGCCAGCAGCGTATCAGGAGCTAACTATGGCTACACCTTC.